The 3 T cell receptor beta chains given below trace back to one sample, sequenced in a study of identical twins. TCRdb passed the 5' RACE reads through MiXCR, listing each CDR3 protein once. The table includes roughly 1,500,000 distinct CDR3 sequences, about 30% detected once. Sample: cord blood. The receptor source for this set is a newborn girl in good health.

The V gene is TRBV19, the J gene TRBJ1-1; D is uncertain. The germline V and J ends were trimmed by 10 bases and 4 bases, with 16 bases remaining between them. CDR1 and CDR2 from the germline V gene are LNHDA and SQIVND (reference sequence). The CDR3 length is 13 residues. The chain's CDR3 is CATLDLMRTEAFF. CDR3 DNA sequence: TGTGCCACCCTGGACCTCATGCGCACTGAAGCTTTCTTT.

The chain carries TRBV2 and TRBJ2-7, with D perhaps matching TRBD1 or TRBD2 (5 bases each). Germline lookup yields CDR1 SNHLY and CDR2 FYNNEI. This CDR3 has 17 amino acids. The V end was cut by 2 bases, the J end by 2 bases, with 19 bases between. The CDR3 bases are TGTGCCAGCAGTGAAAGGTTTATCGGGGCAAGCACCTACGAGCAGTACTTC. The encoded protein is CASSERFIGASTYEQYF.

With regard to this clonotype: Mismatch with germline at one junction end may stem from a read error. The chain recombines TRBV6-5 with TRBJ1-2, with a possible D match to TRBD1 (5 bases). Germline CDR1 reads MNHEY; CDR2 reads SVGAGI. This CDR3 spans 16 amino acids. The CDR3 spells CASGYGVRGLNYGYTF. The DNA for the CDR3 is TGTGCCAGCGGTTATGGGGTCCGGGGACTTAACTATGGCTACACCTTC.